This T cell receptor beta chain was sequenced during a study of blood T cell repertoires in COVID-19 (dated by TCRdb to the early 2020s). Concerning the study at large: Samples from collaborators originated in the United States, Italy and Spain and spanned both the acute and convalescent phases of COVID-19. The prospective study material was composed of cDNA or gDNA derived from T cells, B-cell-depleted T cells, or PBMCs. Subjects who had been exposed to COVID-19, were actively infected with it, or had recovered from it provided the deeply sampled blood TCRbeta repertoires that made up the dataset. A freely available public database, intended as a resource for researchers studying the immune response to SARS-CoV-2, is where the repertoires were released. The samples were drawn from two sources: the first 160 participants of the ongoing ImmuneRACE study, and about 1,300 subjects contributed by 6 global collaborators. The sample metadata nearly always contained a de-identified subject ID, COVID-19 status, age in years and sex. Where HLA class I and class II types were available, the types were taken from metadata supplied by the sample provider, not from assay-based typing. Points the paper makes about the study in general: The amount of clinical and demographic metadata varied by source and participant and was provided uncurated.

TCRbeta CDR3 regions were amplified from genomic DNA using the immunoSEQ Assay, a bias-controlled multiplex PCR. For the original study's pipeline: Nucleated cell counts per sample were estimated from amplification of reference gene primers within the assay. To quantify the absolute abundance of each unique TCRbeta CDR3 rearrangement, sequence reads were collapsed and filtered. For each sample, productive Simpson clonality was calculated by taking the square root of Simpson's diversity index across productive rearrangements. TCRdb holds this immuneACCESS table with in-frame rearrangements only. Some clones are missing; in checked studies, unresolved V genes explain under half, and the rest has no known cause. The V and J calls and clone size come from that table; D and trimming were worked out from the DNA. A total of 300,000 to 400,000 clones appear in this sample, roughly 90% of them only once. The ten largest clones represent about 2.9% of the sample.

Trimming costs V 8 bases and J 7 bases, and their ends lie 12 bases apart. From the cysteine through the phenylalanine, the CDR3 covers 11 amino acids. The entry retains the CDR3 DNA only, 33 bases that are in frame from base 1. CDR1 SGHKS and CDR2 YYEKEE are derived from the germline V gene (reference sequence). This clone was counted a single time. Its antigen target is currently unknown. No much larger clonotype is one base removed from it; base qualities were not supplied. One collaborating source in Seattle enrolled patients while the patients were actively infected and followed the patients over time throughout the course of disease. The collaborating institutions used their own protocols to collect whole blood in K2EDTA tubes. For TCRbeta analysis, collaborators shipped samples in one of three forms: frozen whole blood, isolated PBMCs, or DNA extracted from either of those sample types.

The source material was peripheral blood. Recombination linked TRBV5-5 to TRBJ1-2; the D gene is unclear. The clonotype comes from a woman in her twenties or thirties with COVID-19, enrolled during active disease. The DNA sequence follows: TGTGCCAGTAGAGCGCTAGTTGGCTACACCTTC. Its coded protein is CASRALVGYTF.